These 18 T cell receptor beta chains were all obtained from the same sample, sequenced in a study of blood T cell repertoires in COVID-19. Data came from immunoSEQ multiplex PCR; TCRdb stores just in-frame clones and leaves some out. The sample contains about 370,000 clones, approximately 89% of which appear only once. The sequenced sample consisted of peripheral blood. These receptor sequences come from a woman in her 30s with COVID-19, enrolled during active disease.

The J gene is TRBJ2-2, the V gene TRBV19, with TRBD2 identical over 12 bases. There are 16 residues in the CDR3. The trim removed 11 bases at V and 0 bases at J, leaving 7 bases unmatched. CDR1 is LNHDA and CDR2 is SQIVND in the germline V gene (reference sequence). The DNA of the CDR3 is TGTGCCGCGGGGACTAGCGGGCCCGCGAACACCGGGGAGCTGTTTTTT. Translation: CAAGTSGPANTGELFF.

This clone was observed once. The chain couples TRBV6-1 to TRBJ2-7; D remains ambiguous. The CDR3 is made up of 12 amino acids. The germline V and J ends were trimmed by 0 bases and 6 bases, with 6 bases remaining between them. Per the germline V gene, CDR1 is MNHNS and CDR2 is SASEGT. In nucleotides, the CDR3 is TGTGCCAGCAGTGAAGCGGAGTCCGAGCAGTACTTC. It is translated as CASSEAESEQYF.

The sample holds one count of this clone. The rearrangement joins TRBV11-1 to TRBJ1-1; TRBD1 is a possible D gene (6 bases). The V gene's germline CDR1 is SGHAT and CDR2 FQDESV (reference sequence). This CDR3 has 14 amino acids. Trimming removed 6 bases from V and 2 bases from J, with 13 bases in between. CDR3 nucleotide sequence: TGTGCCAGCAGAAAAGACAGGATCAACACTGAAGCTTTCTTT. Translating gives CASRKDRINTEAFF.

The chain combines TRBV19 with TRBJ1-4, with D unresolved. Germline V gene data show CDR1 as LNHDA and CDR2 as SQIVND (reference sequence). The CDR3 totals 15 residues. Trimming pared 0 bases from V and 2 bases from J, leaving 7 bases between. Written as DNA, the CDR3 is TGTGCCAGTAGTATAGATCCCGGGACTAATGAAAAACTGTTTTTT. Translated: CASSIDPGTNEKLFF.

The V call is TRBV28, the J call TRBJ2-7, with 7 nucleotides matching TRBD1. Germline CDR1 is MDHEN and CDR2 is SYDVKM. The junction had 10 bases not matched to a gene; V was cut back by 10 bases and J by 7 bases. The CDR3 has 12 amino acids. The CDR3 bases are TGTGCCACCGGGACAGCCACCGGGGAGCAGTACTTC. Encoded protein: CATGTATGEQYF.

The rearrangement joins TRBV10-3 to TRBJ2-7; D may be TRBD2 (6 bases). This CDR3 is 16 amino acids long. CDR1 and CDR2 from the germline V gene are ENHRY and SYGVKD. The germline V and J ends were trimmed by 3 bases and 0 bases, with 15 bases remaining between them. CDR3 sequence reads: CAISEVGGLGSYEQYF. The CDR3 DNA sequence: TGTGCCATCAGTGAAGTTGGGGGACTGGGCTCCTACGAGCAGTACTTC.

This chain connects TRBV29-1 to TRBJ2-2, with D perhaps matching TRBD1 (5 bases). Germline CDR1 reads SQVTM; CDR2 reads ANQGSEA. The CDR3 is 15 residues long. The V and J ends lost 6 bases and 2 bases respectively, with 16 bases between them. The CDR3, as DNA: TGCAGCGTCCGCCCGGTGGGGCGAAACACCGGGGAGCTGTTTTTT. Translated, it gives CSVRPVGRNTGELFF.

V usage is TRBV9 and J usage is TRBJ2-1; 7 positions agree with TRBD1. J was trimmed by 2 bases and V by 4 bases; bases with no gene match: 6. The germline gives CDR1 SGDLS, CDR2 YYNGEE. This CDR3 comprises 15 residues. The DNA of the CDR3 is TGTGCCAGCAGCCCTACAGGGGAACCCTACAATGAGCAGTTCTTC. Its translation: CASSPTGEPYNEQFF.

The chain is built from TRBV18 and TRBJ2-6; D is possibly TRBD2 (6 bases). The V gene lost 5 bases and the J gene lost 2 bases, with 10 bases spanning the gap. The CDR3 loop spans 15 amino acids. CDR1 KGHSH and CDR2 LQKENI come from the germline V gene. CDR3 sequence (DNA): TGTGCCAGCTCATCGCGGGGACCTGGGGCCAACGTCCTGACTTTC. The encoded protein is CASSSRGPGANVLTF.

The CDR3: CASRGGVVKTQYF. The CDR3 DNA follows: TGTGCCAGCAGGGGGGGGGTCGTAAAGACCCAGTACTTC. V usage is TRBV12-3 or TRBV12-4 and J usage is TRBJ2-5, with 7 bases fitting TRBD2. This CDR3 is built from 13 residues. With V trimmed by 6 bases and J by 6 bases, 7 bases remained unmatched.

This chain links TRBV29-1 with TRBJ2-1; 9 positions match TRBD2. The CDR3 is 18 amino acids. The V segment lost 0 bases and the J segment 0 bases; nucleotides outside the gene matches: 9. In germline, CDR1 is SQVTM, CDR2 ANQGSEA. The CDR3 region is CSVEDAGGRWSSYNEQFF. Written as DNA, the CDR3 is TGCAGCGTTGAAGACGCGGGAGGGCGTTGGAGCTCCTACAATGAGCAGTTCTTC.

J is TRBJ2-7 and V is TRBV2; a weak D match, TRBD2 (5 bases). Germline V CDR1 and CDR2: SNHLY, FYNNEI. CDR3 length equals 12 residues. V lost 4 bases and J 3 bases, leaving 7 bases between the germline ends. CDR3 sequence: CASSGTGYEQYF. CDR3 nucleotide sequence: TGTGCCAGCAGTGGGACTGGCTACGAGCAGTACTTC. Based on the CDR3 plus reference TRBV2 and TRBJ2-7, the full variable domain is EPEVTQTPSHQVTQMGQEVILRCVPISNHLYFYWYRQILGQKVEFLVSFYNNEISEKSEIFDDQFSVERPDGSNFTLKIRSTKLEDSAMYFCASSGTGYEQYFGPGTRLTVT.

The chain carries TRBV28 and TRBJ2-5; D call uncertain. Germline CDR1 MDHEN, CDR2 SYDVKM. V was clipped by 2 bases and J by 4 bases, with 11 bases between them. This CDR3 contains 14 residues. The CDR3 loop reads CASSLIPGRETQYF. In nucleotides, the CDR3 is TGTGCCAGCAGTTTAATACCCGGTCGAGAGACCCAGTACTTC.

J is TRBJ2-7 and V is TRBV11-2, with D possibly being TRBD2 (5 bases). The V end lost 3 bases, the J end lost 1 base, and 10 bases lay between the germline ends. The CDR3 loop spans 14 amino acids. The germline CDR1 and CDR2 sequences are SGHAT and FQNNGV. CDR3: CASSLRASSYEQYF. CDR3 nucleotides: TGTGCCAGCAGCTTGAGGGCATCTTCCTACGAGCAGTACTTC.

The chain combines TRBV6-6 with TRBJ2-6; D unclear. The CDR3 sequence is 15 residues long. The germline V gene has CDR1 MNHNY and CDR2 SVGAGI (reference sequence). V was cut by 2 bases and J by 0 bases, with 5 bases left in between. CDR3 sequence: CASSYTASGANVLTF. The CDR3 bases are TGTGCCAGCAGTTACACAGCCTCTGGGGCCAACGTCCTGACTTTC.

CDR3 coding DNA: TGCGCCAGCAGCTTGAGTGGGGGGAGCGCTGAAGCTTTCTTT. Translating gives CASSLSGGSAEAFF. The rearrangement joins TRBV5-1 to TRBJ1-1; tentative D call: TRBD1 (5 bases). This CDR3 is built from 14 residues. CDR1 is SGHRS and CDR2 is YFSETQ in the germline V gene. The ends were cut back, 1 base at V and 6 bases at J, with 13 bases in the middle.

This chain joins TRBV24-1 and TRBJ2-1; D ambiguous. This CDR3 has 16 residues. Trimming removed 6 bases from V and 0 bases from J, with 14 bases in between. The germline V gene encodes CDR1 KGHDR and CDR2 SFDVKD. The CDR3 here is CATSKTLAASYNEQFF. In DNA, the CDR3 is TGTGCCACCAGTAAAACCTTAGCCGCCTCCTACAATGAGCAGTTCTTC.

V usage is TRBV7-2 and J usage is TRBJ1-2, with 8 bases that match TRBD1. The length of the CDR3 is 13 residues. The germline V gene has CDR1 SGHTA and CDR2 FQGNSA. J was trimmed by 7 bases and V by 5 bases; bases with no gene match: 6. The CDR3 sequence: CASSVGTGGGYTF. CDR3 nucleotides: TGTGCCAGCAGCGTCGGGACAGGCGGTGGCTACACCTTC.